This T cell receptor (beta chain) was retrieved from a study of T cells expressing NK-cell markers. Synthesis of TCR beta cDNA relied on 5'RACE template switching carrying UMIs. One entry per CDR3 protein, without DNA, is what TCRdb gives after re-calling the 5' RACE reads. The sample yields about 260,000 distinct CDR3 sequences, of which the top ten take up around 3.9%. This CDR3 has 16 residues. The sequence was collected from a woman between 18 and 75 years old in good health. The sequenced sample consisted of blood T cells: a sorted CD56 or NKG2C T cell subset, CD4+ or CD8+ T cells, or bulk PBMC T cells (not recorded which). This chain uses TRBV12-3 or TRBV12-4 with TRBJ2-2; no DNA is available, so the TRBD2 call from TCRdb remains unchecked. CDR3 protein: CASSFRLAGDTGELFF.